What follows describes a single T cell receptor beta chain. Sequenced by immunoSEQ multiplex PCR; TCRdb stores in-frame clones only, minus some. Here the sample spans about 110,000 clones, 90% being singletons. Germline loops: CDR1 LGHNA, CDR2 YSLEER. The V gene end was trimmed by 0 bases and the J gene end by 4 bases; junction bases not matched to a gene: 4. CDR3 length: 16 residues. The entry originates in a study of control samples from healthy donors and cancer patients. This clonotype originated in a human donor in good health. The donor label of this sample is uncertain. The chain is built from TRBV4-3 and TRBJ2-1; 9 nucleotides align to TRBD2. Material for sequencing was blood. The CDR3 region has the DNA TGCGCCAGCAGCCAAGAAGTAGCGGGGGATTACAATGAGCAGTTCTTC. This gives the protein CASSQEVAGDYNEQFF.